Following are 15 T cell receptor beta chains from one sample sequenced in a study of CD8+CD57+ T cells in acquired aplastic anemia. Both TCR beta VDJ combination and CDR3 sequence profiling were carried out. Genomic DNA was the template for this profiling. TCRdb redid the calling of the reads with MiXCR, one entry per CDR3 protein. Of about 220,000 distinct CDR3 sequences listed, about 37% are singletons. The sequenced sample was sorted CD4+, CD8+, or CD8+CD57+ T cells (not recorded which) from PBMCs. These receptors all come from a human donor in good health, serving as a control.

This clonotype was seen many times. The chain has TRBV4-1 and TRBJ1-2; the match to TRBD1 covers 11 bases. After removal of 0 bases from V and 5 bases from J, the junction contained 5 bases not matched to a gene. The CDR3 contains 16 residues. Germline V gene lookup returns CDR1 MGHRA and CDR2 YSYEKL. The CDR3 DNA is TGCGCCAGCAGCCAAGAGGGGGACAGGGGGAGTTATGGCTACACCTTC. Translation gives CASSQEGDRGSYGYTF.

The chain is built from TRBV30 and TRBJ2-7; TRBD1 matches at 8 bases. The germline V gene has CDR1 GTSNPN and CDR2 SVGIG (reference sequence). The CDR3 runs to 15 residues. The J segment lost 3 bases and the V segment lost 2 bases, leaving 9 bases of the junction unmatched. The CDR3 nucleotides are TGTGCCTGGAGTCCCACTCGACAGGGGTACTACGAGCAGTACTTC. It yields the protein CAWSPTRQGYYEQYF.

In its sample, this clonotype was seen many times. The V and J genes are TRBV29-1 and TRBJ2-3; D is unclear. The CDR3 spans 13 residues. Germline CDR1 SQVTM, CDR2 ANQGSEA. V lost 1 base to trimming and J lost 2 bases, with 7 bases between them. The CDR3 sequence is CSVEGTYTDTQYF. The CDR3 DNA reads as TGCAGCGTTGAAGGAACCTACACAGATACGCAGTATTTT.

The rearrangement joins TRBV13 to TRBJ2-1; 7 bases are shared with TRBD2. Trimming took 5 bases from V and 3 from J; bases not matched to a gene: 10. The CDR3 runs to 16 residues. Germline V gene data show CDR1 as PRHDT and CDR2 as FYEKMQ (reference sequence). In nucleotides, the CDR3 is TGTGCCAGCAGCCCCCCCGGGACTACATTCTACAATGAGCAGTTCTTC. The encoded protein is CASSPPGTTFYNEQFF.

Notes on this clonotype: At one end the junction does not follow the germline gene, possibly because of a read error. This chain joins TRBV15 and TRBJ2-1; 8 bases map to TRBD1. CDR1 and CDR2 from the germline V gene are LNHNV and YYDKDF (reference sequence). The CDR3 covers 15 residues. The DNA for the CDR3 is TGTGCCGCCAGCAGGACCACCAGGGGGCTGAATGAGCAGTTCTTC. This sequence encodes CAASRTTRGLNEQFF.

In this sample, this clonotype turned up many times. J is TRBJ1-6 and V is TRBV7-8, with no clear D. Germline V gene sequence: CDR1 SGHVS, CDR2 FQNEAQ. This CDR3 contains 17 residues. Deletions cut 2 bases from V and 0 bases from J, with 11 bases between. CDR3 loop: CASSLSPLFSYNSPLHF. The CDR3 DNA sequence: TGTGCCAGCAGCTTATCCCCCTTATTCTCCTATAATTCACCCCTCCACTTT.

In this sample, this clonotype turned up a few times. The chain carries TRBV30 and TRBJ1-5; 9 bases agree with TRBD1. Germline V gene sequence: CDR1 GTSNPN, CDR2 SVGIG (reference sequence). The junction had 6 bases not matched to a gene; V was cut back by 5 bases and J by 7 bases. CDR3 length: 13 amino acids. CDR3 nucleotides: TGTGCCTGGTCCGGGACAGGGTGGCAGCCCCAGCATTTT. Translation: CAWSGTGWQPQHF.

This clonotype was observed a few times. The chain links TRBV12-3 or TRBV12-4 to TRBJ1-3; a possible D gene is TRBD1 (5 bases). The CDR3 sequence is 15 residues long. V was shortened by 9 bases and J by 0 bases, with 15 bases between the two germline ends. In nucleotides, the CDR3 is TGTGCCAGTCGCTCTCCAGGGATCTCTGGAAACACCATATATTTT. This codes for CASRSPGISGNTIYF.

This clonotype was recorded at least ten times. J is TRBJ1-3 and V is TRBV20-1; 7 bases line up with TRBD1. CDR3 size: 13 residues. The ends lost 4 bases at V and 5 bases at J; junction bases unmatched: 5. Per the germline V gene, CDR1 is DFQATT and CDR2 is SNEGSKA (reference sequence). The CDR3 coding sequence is TGCAGTGCTACCGGGACAGACCGAAACACCATATATTTT. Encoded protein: CSATGTDRNTIYF.

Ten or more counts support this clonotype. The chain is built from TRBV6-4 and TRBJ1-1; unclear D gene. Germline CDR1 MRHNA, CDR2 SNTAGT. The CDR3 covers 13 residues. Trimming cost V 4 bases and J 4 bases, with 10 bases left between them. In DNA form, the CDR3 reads TGTGCCAGCAGTGCCAAGGAGTCCACTGAAGCTTTCTTT. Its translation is CASSAKESTEAFF.

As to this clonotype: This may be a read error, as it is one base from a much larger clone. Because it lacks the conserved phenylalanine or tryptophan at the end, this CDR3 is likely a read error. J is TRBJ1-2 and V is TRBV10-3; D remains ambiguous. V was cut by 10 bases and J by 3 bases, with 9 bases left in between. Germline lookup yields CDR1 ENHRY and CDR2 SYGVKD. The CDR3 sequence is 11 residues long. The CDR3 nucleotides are TGTGCCAGCCTTGACCACTATGGCTACACCCTC. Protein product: CASLDHYGYTL.

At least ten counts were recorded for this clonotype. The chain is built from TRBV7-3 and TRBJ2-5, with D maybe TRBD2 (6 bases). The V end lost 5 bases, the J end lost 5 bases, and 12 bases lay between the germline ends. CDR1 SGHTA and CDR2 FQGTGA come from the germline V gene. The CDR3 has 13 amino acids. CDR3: CASSINRGETQYF. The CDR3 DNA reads TGTGCCAGCAGCATCAATCGGGGGGAGACCCAGTACTTC.

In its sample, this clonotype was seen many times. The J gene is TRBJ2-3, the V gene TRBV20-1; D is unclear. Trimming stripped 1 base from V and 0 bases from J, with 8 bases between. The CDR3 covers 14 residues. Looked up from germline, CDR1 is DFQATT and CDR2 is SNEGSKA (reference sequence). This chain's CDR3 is CSARGFGSTDTQYF. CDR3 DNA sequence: TGCAGTGCTAGAGGGTTCGGCAGCACAGATACGCAGTATTTT.

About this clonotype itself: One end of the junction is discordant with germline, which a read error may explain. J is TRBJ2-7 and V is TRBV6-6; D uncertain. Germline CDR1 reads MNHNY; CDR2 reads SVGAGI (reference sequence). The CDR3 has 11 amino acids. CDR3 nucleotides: TGTGCCAACAGTGCATACTACGAGCAGTACTTC. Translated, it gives CANSAYYEQYF.

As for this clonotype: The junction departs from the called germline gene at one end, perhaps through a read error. The CDR3 coding sequence is TGCAGTGCTAGAGGTCTGGCGGGGGTTAACTATGGCTACGCCTTC. Translation: CSARGLAGVNYGYAF. This chain connects TRBV20-1 to TRBJ1-2; perhaps TRBD1 as D (5 bases). Germline V CDR1 and CDR2: DFQATT, SNEGSKA (reference sequence). This CDR3 region has 15 residues.